This T cell receptor (beta chain) emerged from a study of T cell repertoires in cytomegalovirus infection. Overall study context: Both recently identified HLA-C-restricted and well-studied HLA-B-restricted CMV epitopes were used in the study. Indications came from public TCR beta signatures; they pointed to CMV infection and to a matching HLA type. Notes on the study in general: Ex vivo, HLA-C-restricted CMV-specific TCR beta clonotypes prevailed over the rest of the response. People with CMV and the relevant HLA were identified by cumulative public TCR beta family frequency.

TCRdb processed the reads anew with MiXCR; each CDR3 protein has one entry. The repertoire includes around 430,000 distinct CDR3 sequences, more than 40% of them detected once, and approximately 40% sits in the top ten. Germline CDR1 reads MNHNY; CDR2 reads SVGAGI (reference sequence). The CDR3 extends over 13 amino acids. V shed 5 bases and J shed 0 bases, with 7 bases lying between them. This clonotype was observed a few times. Its antigen is not known. Specimen: cultured PBMCs, collected from culture after CMV antigen stimulation. The chain has TRBV6-6 and TRBJ1-1; D is possibly TRBD1 (6 bases). The clonotype comes from a human donor in good health (CMV status not recorded). Some clones in this sample may be carry-over from other donors' samples. The CDR3 region has the DNA TGTGCCAGCAGTACAGGGATGAACACTGAAGCTTTCTTT. Its protein is CASSTGMNTEAFF.